The rows below give T cell receptor beta chains drawn from one sample of a study of blood T cell repertoires in COVID-19. The method was immunoSEQ multiplex PCR; TCRdb's version includes in-frame clones alone and lacks a portion of them. The sample lists about 12,000 clones, about four fifths seen once, with around 40% in the top ten. Sequencing used peripheral blood. These receptors all come from an older man with acute or convalescent COVID-19. The CDR3 runs from the conserved cysteine through the conserved F or W. The D gene is left open where the match is weak. Rows may omit the clone size; those that give it use once, few, many or a size class.

CDR3: CASSATGGMTEAFF
DNA: TGTGCCAGCAGCGCGACAGGGGGTATGACTGAAGCTTTCTTT
V: TRBV9
size: few
D: TRBD1
J: TRBJ1-1

CDR3: CASSRIAGGAYEQYF
DNA: TGTGCCAGCAGCAGAATAGCGGGGGGGGCCTACGAGCAGTACTTC
V: TRBV7-2
size: -
D: TRBD2
J: TRBJ2-7

CDR3: CASSLGRGDTEAFF
DNA: TGTGCCAGCAGCTTAGGCAGGGGGGACACTGAAGCTTTCTTT
V: TRBV11-3
size: many
D: TRBD1
J: TRBJ1-1

CDR3: CASVHGRMTGTVGNTIYF
DNA: TGTGCCAGTGTGCACGGACGCATGACCGGGACAGTCGGAAACACCATATATTTT
V: TRBV19
size: -
D: TRBD1
J: TRBJ1-3

CDR3: CASRKTQGWNEKLFF
DNA: TGTGCCAGTAGGAAAACACAGGGTTGGAATGAAAAACTGTTTTTT
V: TRBV19
size: once
D: -
J: TRBJ1-4

CDR3: CASGYGGQNTEAFF
DNA: TGTGCTAGTGGCTACGGGGGTCAGAACACTGAAGCTTTCTTT
V: TRBV12-5
size: -
D: -
J: TRBJ1-1

CDR3: CASSLGSAGGPQETQYF
DNA: TGTGCCAGCAGTTTAGGTTCAGCGGGGGGCCCCCAAGAGACCCAGTACTTC
V: TRBV28
size: -
D: TRBD2
J: TRBJ2-5

CDR3: CASSYQGQGISGANVLTF
DNA: TGTGCCAGCAGTTACCAAGGACAGGGGATCTCTGGGGCCAACGTCCTGACTTTC
V: TRBV6-2/TRBV6-3
size: -
D: TRBD1
J: TRBJ2-6

CDR3: CASSPQGTGANVLTF
DNA: TGTGCCAGCAGCCCCCAGGGGACTGGGGCCAACGTCCTGACTTTC
V: TRBV6-2/TRBV6-3
size: -
D: -
J: TRBJ2-6

CDR3: CASIRAQGGVNQPQHF
DNA: TGTGCCAGCATCAGAGCCCAGGGTGGTGTCAATCAGCCCCAGCATTTT
V: TRBV28
size: -
D: -
J: TRBJ1-5

CDR3: CASSPQVESEAFF
DNA: TGTGCCAGCAGCCCACAGGTGGAGAGTGAAGCTTTCTTT
V: TRBV7-2
size: -
D: -
J: TRBJ1-1

CDR3: CASSYLRAWSTEAFF
DNA: TGTGCCAGCAGTTATTTGAGGGCGTGGAGCACTGAAGCTTTCTTT
V: TRBV6-5
size: -
D: -
J: TRBJ1-1

CDR3: CASSQAGSRNTQYF
DNA: TGTGCCAGCAGCCAAGCGGGAAGCAGGAATACGCAGTATTTT
V: TRBV3-1/TRBV3-2
size: -
D: -
J: TRBJ2-3

CDR3: CASSYNEDTGELFF
DNA: TGTGCCAGCAGTTACAACGAGGACACCGGGGAGCTGTTTTTT
V: TRBV6-6
size: -
D: -
J: TRBJ2-2

CDR3: CASSRDRAGNTIYF
DNA: TGCGCCAGCAGCCGGGACAGGGCTGGAAACACCATATATTTT
V: TRBV4-3
size: -
D: TRBD1
J: TRBJ1-3

CDR3: CASSERRSRTAGELFF
DNA: TGTGCCAGCAGCGAGCGGAGGAGTAGAACAGCCGGGGAGCTGTTTTTT
V: TRBV14
size: -
D: -
J: TRBJ2-2

CDR3: CASRIQGSDTQYF
DNA: TGTGCCAGTCGGATACAGGGTTCAGATACGCAGTATTTT
V: TRBV19
size: -
D: -
J: TRBJ2-3

CDR3: CASSRDSLQPQHF
DNA: TGTGCCAGCAGCAGGGACAGCCTTCAGCCCCAGCATTTT
V: TRBV6-4
size: -
D: TRBD1
J: TRBJ1-5

CDR3: CASSTDHRATYEQYF
DNA: TGTGCCAGCAGCACCGATCACAGGGCCACCTACGAGCAGTACTTC
V: TRBV7-2
size: -
D: -
J: TRBJ2-7

CDR3: CASSSTGGRNSPLHF
DNA: TGTGCCAGCAGCTCAACAGGGGGCAGGAATTCACCCCTCCACTTT
V: TRBV7-9
size: -
D: TRBD1
J: TRBJ1-6

CDR3: CASSLGAATYEQYF
DNA: TGCGCCAGCAGCTTGGGGGCAGCAACCTACGAGCAGTACTTC
V: TRBV5-1
size: -
D: -
J: TRBJ2-7

CDR3: CASSRQGRYEQYF
DNA: TGTGCCAGCAGCCGCCAGGGTCGGTACGAGCAGTACTTC
V: TRBV5-6
size: -
D: -
J: TRBJ2-7

CDR3: CASSRSGQTAKNIQYF
DNA: TGTGCCAGCAGCCGAAGCGGGCAGACAGCCAAAAACATTCAGTACTTC
V: TRBV3-1/TRBV3-2
size: -
D: -
J: TRBJ2-4

CDR3: CAWSEGGPNYGYTF
DNA: TGTGCCTGGAGTGAGGGGGGGCCAAACTATGGCTACACCTTC
V: TRBV30
size: few
D: -
J: TRBJ1-2

CDR3: CASSTRVGYGYTF
DNA: TGTGCCAGCAGTACCCGGGTCGGCTATGGCTACACCTTC
V: TRBV27
size: -
D: -
J: TRBJ1-2

CDR3: CASSQDLDRYTGELFF
DNA: TGCGCCAGCAGCCAAGATCTAGACAGATACACCGGGGAGCTGTTTTTT
V: TRBV4-1
size: -
D: -
J: TRBJ2-2

CDR3: CASSQDSSPLHF
DNA: TGCGCCAGCAGCCAAGATTCATCACCCCTCCACTTT
V: TRBV4-3
size: -
D: -
J: TRBJ1-6

CDR3: CASRDRPRGTEAFF
DNA: TGCGCCAGCAGAGACCGGCCTCGGGGGACTGAAGCTTTCTTT
V: TRBV5-1
size: -
D: -
J: TRBJ1-1

CDR3: CASSLDSAFQETQYF
DNA: TGTGCCAGCAGCTTAGATAGTGCCTTCCAAGAGACCCAGTACTTC
V: TRBV11-2
size: -
D: -
J: TRBJ2-5

CDR3: CASSPGRNTEAFF
DNA: TGTGCCAGCTCACCAGGGAGGAACACTGAAGCTTTCTTT
V: TRBV18
size: -
D: -
J: TRBJ1-1

CDR3: CASKGEETQYF
DNA: TGTGCCAGCAAGGGGGAGGAGACCCAGTACTTC
V: TRBV2
size: -
D: -
J: TRBJ2-5

CDR3: CASTLPGEYSNQPQHF
DNA: TGTGCCAGCACCCTCCCCGGGGAATATAGCAATCAGCCCCAGCATTTT
V: TRBV28
size: once
D: -
J: TRBJ1-5

CDR3: CASSQDPRGLSYGYTF
DNA: TGTGCCAGCAGCCAAGATCCTAGGGGGCTCAGCTATGGCTACACCTTC
V: TRBV3-1/TRBV3-2
size: -
D: TRBD1
J: TRBJ1-2

CDR3: CSVAGVSGNTIYF
DNA: TGCAGCGTTGCGGGGGTCTCTGGAAACACCATATATTTT
V: TRBV29-1
size: -
D: -
J: TRBJ1-3

CDR3: CASSTDPQGIQPQHF
DNA: TGTGCCAGTAGTACCGACCCACAGGGGATCCAGCCCCAGCATTTT
V: TRBV19
size: few
D: TRBD1
J: TRBJ1-5

CDR3: CASSYSGGAGTDTQYF
DNA: TGTGCCAGCAGTTACTCTGGCGGGGCAGGCACAGATACGCAGTATTTT
V: TRBV6-5
size: -
D: -
J: TRBJ2-3

CDR3: CASSHGGLTLNTEAFF
DNA: TGTGCCAGCAGCCATGGAGGGCTGACTTTGAACACTGAAGCTTTCTTT
V: TRBV6-2/TRBV6-3
size: once
D: -
J: TRBJ1-1

CDR3: CASSGQGLNEKLFF
DNA: TGTGCCAGCAGCGGACAGGGGCTTAATGAAAAACTGTTTTTT
V: TRBV2
size: few
D: TRBD1
J: TRBJ1-4

CDR3: CASSRGTGLTDTQYF
DNA: TGTGCCAGCTCTCGGGGGACAGGGCTCACAGATACGCAGTATTTT
V: TRBV18
size: -
D: TRBD1
J: TRBJ2-3

CDR3: CASNYVRDQPQHF
DNA: TGTGCCAGCAACTACGTCAGGGATCAGCCCCAGCATTTT
V: TRBV28
size: few
D: -
J: TRBJ1-5

CDR3: CASSLERGGGTGELFF
DNA: TGTGCCAGCAGCTTGGAGCGGGGGGGCGGCACCGGGGAGCTGTTTTTT
V: TRBV5-6
size: -
D: TRBD2
J: TRBJ2-2

CDR3: CASSSRGTGTGDHEQYF
DNA: TGTGCCAGCAGCTCCAGGGGGACCGGGACAGGGGACCACGAGCAGTACTTC
V: TRBV7-9
size: -
D: TRBD1
J: TRBJ2-7

CDR3: CASSGQGPGTEAFF
DNA: TGTGCCAGCTCGGGACAGGGCCCCGGGACTGAAGCTTTCTTT
V: TRBV7-2
size: -
D: TRBD1
J: TRBJ1-1

CDR3: CATRTSSYNEQFF
DNA: TGTGCCACCCGGACAAGCTCCTACAATGAGCAGTTCTTC
V: TRBV6-5
size: few
D: -
J: TRBJ2-1

CDR3: CASSPTGDFSYEQYF
DNA: TGTGCCAGCAGTCCGACAGGGGACTTCTCCTACGAGCAGTACTTC
V: TRBV6-5
size: once
D: TRBD1
J: TRBJ2-7

CDR3: CASSRIAGDYNEQFF
DNA: TGTGCCAGCAGCCGAATAGCGGGGGACTACAATGAGCAGTTCTTC
V: TRBV11-2
size: -
D: TRBD2
J: TRBJ2-1

CDR3: CASSPEGGASTEAFF
DNA: TGTGCCAGCTCACCAGAAGGGGGCGCTTCCACTGAAGCTTTCTTT
V: TRBV18
size: -
D: TRBD1
J: TRBJ1-1

CDR3: CASSLVLAGASSYEQYF
DNA: TGCGCCAGCAGCTTGGTACTAGCGGGGGCCTCCTCCTACGAGCAGTACTTC
V: TRBV5-1
size: -
D: TRBD2
J: TRBJ2-7

CDR3: CASRGARGEQPQHF
DNA: TGTGCCAGTAGGGGTGCGCGGGGAGAGCAGCCCCAGCATTTT
V: TRBV19
size: -
D: -
J: TRBJ1-5

CDR3: CASSYQRDSEAFF
DNA: TGTGCCAGCAGTTACCAACGGGATTCCGAAGCTTTCTTT
V: TRBV6-2/TRBV6-3
size: -
D: -
J: TRBJ1-1

CDR3: CATMREVTLHF
DNA: TGTGCCACTATGAGGGAGGTCACCCTCCACTTT
V: TRBV24-1
size: medium-sized
D: -
J: TRBJ1-6

CDR3: CASSLNRVSGNEQFF
DNA: TGTGCCAGCAGTTTAAACAGGGTAAGTGGAAATGAGCAGTTCTTC
V: TRBV28
size: -
D: -
J: TRBJ2-1